This T cell receptor (beta chain) was obtained from a study of graft-versus-host responses after intestinal transplantation. As for the study in general: Anti-thymocyte globulin induction was given to all recipients, followed by tacrolimus and steroids for roughly three years. Study-level points and caveats: Declining HvG levels early post-transplant were linked to peak circulating GvH clone levels.

The authors processed graft tissue to release intraepithelial and lamina propria lymphocytes. The germline V gene has CDR1 SNHLY and CDR2 FYNNEI. CDR3 size: 15 residues. V shed 2 bases and J 4 bases; nucleotides not matched to a gene: 3. TCRdb's copy holds only in-frame clones and misses some; the assay was immunoSEQ multiplex PCR. This sample has around 6,200 clones, with approximately 83% found just once. Points on this clone: Its antigen is not known.

This TCR was recovered from a human patient who received an intestinal transplant, so some T cells may come from the graft donor. The chain combines TRBV2 with TRBJ2-2; 8 bases line up with TRBD2. The sequencing used ileum tissue, collected approximately 310 days after intestinal transplant. The DNA for the CDR3 is TGTGCCAGCAGTGAATCCCGGGGGGGCACCGGGGAGCTGTTTTTT. It translates to CASSESRGGTGELFF.